Below, 3 T cell receptor beta chains from the same sample are listed, as sequenced in a study of early T cells in non-severe SARS-CoV-2 infection. Via MiXCR, TCRdb re-called the 5' RACE reads, giving one row per CDR3 protein. The sample carries about 63,000 distinct CDR3 sequences, 10% to 15% recorded once. Source material: whole blood. These receptors all stem from an adult who was a healthcare worker with PCR-confirmed SARS-CoV-2 infection or an uninfected control (not recorded which).

This clonotype has ten or more counts. The chain recombines TRBV13 with TRBJ1-1; 7 nucleotides align to TRBD1. In germline, CDR1 is PRHDT, CDR2 FYEKMQ (reference sequence). The ends lost 1 base at V and 4 bases at J; junction bases unmatched: 0. The CDR3 totals 13 residues. The CDR3 region has the DNA TGTGCCAGCAGCTTAGAGGGGGCCACTGAAGCTTTCTTT. It codes for CASSLEGATEAFF.

The rearrangement links TRBV5-1 to TRBJ1-4, with D possibly TRBD1 on 6 matching bases. The CDR3 runs to 12 residues. Germline V gene data show CDR1 as SGHRS and CDR2 as YFSETQ. With 5 bases removed from V and 7 bases from J, the gap between germline ends came to 9 bases. CDR3 nucleotide sequence: TGCGCCAGCAGAGGGGGAGGTGAAAAACTGTTTTTT. It encodes CASRGGGEKLFF.

The sample holds a few counts of this clonotype. The V call is TRBV7-9, the J call TRBJ2-7; 10 positions agree with TRBD2. V lost 2 bases and J lost 7; bases outside the gene matches: 8. Germline loops: CDR1 SEHNR, CDR2 FQNEAQ (reference sequence). The CDR3 extends over 15 amino acids. Written as DNA, the CDR3 is TGTGCCAGCAGCTTACTAGCGGGGGACCGTAGTGAGCAGTACTTC. Its translation: CASSLLAGDRSEQYF.